This TCR beta chain was identified in a study of T cell repertoires in cytomegalovirus infection (dated by TCRdb to 2018 to 2020). Notes on the research overall: Alongside well-studied HLA-B-restricted epitopes, the peptide stimulations were aimed at recently identified HLA-C-restricted CMV epitopes, whose presentation resists viral immunomodulation. Donor HLA type was relevant to the analysis, because carriage of CMV infection together with the matching HLA type was indicated by public TCR beta signatures.

In the case of this clonotype: The antigen this receptor binds is unknown. No qualities accompany the bases; no much larger clone lies one base away.

Explained via the paper, the treatment or condition label denotes: in vitro stimulation with specific CMV peptide epitopes to enrich CMV-specific T cells. What the work shows at the level of the full study, not this receptor alone: In both this cohort and an independent approximately 350-donor cohort, the cumulative frequency of public TCR beta family members distinguished carriers of CMV infection plus the relevant HLA type. The ex vivo response was dominated by HLA-C-restricted CMV-specific TCR beta clonotypes, which also provided the single most frequent clonotype in two of eight donors.

The sequencing machine was an Illumina HiSeq 1500. TCRdb applied fastp at Q25 and MiXCR to the public reads, then kept only in-frame beta chains. Each entry merges the rows of one CDR3 protein and shows their most common DNA and genes. The sample contains about 890,000 distinct CDR3 sequences, about a third of them found a single time. The ten biggest clones cover 11% to 15% of the sample. Looking up the germline V gene (reference sequence) yields CDR1 MNHEY and CDR2 SMNVEV. V lost 3 bases and J lost 4 bases, and the count of bases not matched to a germline gene is 5. The CDR3 has 15 amino acids, counting the end cysteine and phenylalanine. Only the CDR3 DNA is retained, 45 bases long and in frame from the first base.

This clonotype was sampled from a human donor in good health (CMV status not recorded). Some clones in this sample may be carry-over from other donors' samples. This receptor chain uses TRBV27 and TRBJ2-2, with 7 middle bases fitting TRBD2. Source: cultured CD8+ T cells from PBMCs, taken from culture after CMV antigen stimulation. This receptor carries the CDR3 CASSFAGRGTGELFF. In nucleotides, the sequence is TGTGCCAGCAGTTTTGCGGGGAGGGGCACCGGGGAGCTGTTTTTT.